This T cell receptor beta chain was captured by sequencing in a study of regulatory T cells in long-lasting Graves disease. Study-level findings and limits: Persistent patients shared 2,500 to 3,000 public clonotypes among themselves. Newly diagnosed patients shared fewer, at around 970. Persistent disease preferred TRBV28, TRBJ1-2 and TRBJ2-5.

Described time point: newly diagnosed GD, antithyroid drugs for less than 3 months. The TCR library was prepared using RNA isolated from PBMCs. This clonotype showed up just a few times. The antigen is unknown. Building the TCR beta libraries relied on iRepertoire HTBI primers, and CDR3 regions underwent Arm-PCR. Each CDR3 protein is one row after TCRdb ran MiXCR on the multiplex PCR reads. Counted here are some 320,000 distinct CDR3 sequences, 15% to 20% occurring once; the ten biggest clones make up more than 35%. With V trimmed by 5 bases and J by 5 bases, 11 bases remained unmatched. CDR1 is MNHNS and CDR2 is SASEGT in the germline V gene. The CDR3 length is 15 residues.

This receptor was identified in a female donor with Graves disease. The J gene is TRBJ2-5, the V gene TRBV6-1, with TRBD2 matching over 7 bases. The source was peripheral blood mononuclear cells (PBMCs), collected at new diagnosis, from a patient treated with antithyroid drugs. Here the CDR3 reads CASSRWSGGVETQYF. CDR3 DNA: TGTGCCAGCAGTCGGTGGTCGGGAGGTGTGGAGACCCAGTACTTC.